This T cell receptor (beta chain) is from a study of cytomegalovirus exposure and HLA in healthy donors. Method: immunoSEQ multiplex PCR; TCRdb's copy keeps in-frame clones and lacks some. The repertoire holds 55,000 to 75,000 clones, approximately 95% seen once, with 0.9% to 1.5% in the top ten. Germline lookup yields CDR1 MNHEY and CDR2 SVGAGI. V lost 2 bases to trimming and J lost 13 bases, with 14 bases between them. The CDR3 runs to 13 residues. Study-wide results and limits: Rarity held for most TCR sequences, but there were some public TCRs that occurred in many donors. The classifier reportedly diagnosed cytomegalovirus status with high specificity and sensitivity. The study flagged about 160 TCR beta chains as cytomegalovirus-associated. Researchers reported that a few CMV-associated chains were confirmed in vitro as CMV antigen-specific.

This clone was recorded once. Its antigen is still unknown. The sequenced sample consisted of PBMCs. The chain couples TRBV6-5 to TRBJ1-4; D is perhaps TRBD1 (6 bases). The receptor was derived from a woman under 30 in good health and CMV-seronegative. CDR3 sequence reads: CASSYGTQGPLFF. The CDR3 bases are TGTGCCAGCAGTTACGGGACACAGGGACCACTGTTTTTT.